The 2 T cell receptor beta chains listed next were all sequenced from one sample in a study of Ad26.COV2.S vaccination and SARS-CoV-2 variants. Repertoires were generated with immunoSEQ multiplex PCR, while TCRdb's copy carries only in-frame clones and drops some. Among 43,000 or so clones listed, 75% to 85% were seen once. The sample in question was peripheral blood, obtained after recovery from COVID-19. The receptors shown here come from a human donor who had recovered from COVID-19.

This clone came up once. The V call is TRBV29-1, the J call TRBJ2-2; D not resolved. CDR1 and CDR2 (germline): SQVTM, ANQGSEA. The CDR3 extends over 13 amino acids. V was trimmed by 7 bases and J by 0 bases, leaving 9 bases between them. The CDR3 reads CSASIPNTGELFF. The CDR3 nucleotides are TGCAGCGCCAGCATCCCGAACACCGGGGAGCTGTTTTTT.

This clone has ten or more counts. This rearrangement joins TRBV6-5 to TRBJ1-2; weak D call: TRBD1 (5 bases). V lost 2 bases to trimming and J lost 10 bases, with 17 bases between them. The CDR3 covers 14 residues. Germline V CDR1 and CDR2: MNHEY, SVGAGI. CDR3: CASSYQGTELLYTF. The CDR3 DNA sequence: TGTGCCAGCAGTTACCAAGGGACGGAACTTCTCTACACCTTC.